The 31 T cell receptor beta chains below were found in one sample sequenced in a study of blood T cells in healthy people across ages. Primed by a sample-barcoded 5' primer and a J-beta primer mix, a second PCR proceeded for roughly 6 to 12 cycles. Each CDR3 protein is one row after TCRdb ran MiXCR on the 5' RACE reads. In the table there are over 1,500,000 distinct CDR3 sequences, around half of which are singletons. The sequencing sample was made of blood. The receptor set was obtained from a middle-aged woman in good health.

Written as DNA, the CDR3 is TGTGCCAGCAGCTTAGAACCCCTTACAAGTGAGACCCAGTACTTC. Encoded protein: CASSLEPLTSETQYF. The rearrangement links TRBV7-6 to TRBJ2-7, with no clear D. The J call is in doubt because the DNA end fits TRBJ2-5 better. Germline assignment: CDR1 SGHVS and CDR2 FNYEAQ. There are 15 residues in the CDR3.

The chain combines TRBV15 with TRBJ2-4, with 7 bases lining up with TRBD1. The last part of the DNA fits TRBJ2-5 better; the J call may be wrong. Per the germline V gene, CDR1 is LNHNV and CDR2 is YYDKDF (reference sequence). The CDR3 is made up of 15 amino acids. CDR3 nucleotide sequence: TGTGCCACCAGCAGGGACCGGGACAGCCAAGAGACCCAGTACTTC. It codes for CATSRDRDSQETQYF.

The chain employs TRBV4-1 and TRBJ2-1; TRBD1 might be the D (6 bases). The CDR3 spans 17 residues. Germline CDR1 reads MGHRA; CDR2 reads YSYEKL. The V and J ends lost 4 bases and 13 bases respectively, with 29 bases between them. The CDR3 here is CASSRVTGWIRGETQFF. The CDR3 DNA follows: TGCGCCAGCAGCCGCGTTACAGGGTGGATTCGTGGAGAGACCCAGTTCTTC.

The genes are TRBV6-2 or TRBV6-3 and TRBJ1-1, with D maybe TRBD1 (6 bases). Per germline, CDR1 MNHEY and CDR2 SVGEGT. The CDR3 length is 14 residues. Deletions cut 7 bases from V and 1 base from J, with 13 bases between. The CDR3 bases are TGTGCCAGCAAATCGACAGGAGGGAACACTGAAGCTTTCTTT. Encoded protein: CASKSTGGNTEAFF.

In its sample, this clonotype was seen many times. The V gene is TRBV7-9, the J gene TRBJ2-3; TRBD2 agrees at 9 bases. V dropped 5 bases and J dropped 3; count of bases not matched to a gene: 6. Germline assignment: CDR1 SEHNR and CDR2 FQNEAQ (reference sequence). The CDR3 has 15 residues. In DNA, the CDR3 is TGTGCCAGCAGCCTTCCTAGCGGGGCGACAGATACGCAGTATTTT. Protein product: CASSLPSGATDTQYF.

This clonotype was detected ten times or more. The rearrangement uses TRBV5-1 and TRBJ2-5; 8 nucleotides match TRBD1. CDR1 and CDR2 from the germline V gene are SGHRS and YFSETQ. The junction had 1 base not matched to a gene; V was cut back by 4 bases and J by 2 bases. The CDR3 consists of 13 residues. CDR3 region: CASSNRGQETQYF. For the CDR3, the DNA is TGCGCCAGCAGCAACAGGGGGCAAGAGACCCAGTACTTC.

This chain connects TRBV7-2 to TRBJ2-1; 9 bases map to TRBD2. CDR3 size: 18 residues. The germline V gene encodes CDR1 SGHTA and CDR2 FQGNSA. With 1 base clipped from V and 5 bases from J, the junction kept 12 bases outside the gene matches. The CDR3 region has the DNA TGTGCCAGCAGCTTAGTCCCGGGACTAGCCGGGGACGACAATGAGCAGTTCTTC. As protein: CASSLVPGLAGDDNEQFF.

Only a few counts were recorded for this clonotype. V is TRBV7-2 and J is TRBJ2-5; no definite D call. The CDR3 is 14 residues long. V was trimmed by 5 bases and J by 4 bases, leaving 14 bases between them. Germline CDR1 reads SGHTA; CDR2 reads FQGNSA. In DNA, the CDR3 is TGTGCCAGCAGCCGAAACGGGCTGGGAGAGACCCAGTACTTC. This translates into CASSRNGLGETQYF.

This clonotype was counted between two and nine times. The chain recombines TRBV9 with TRBJ2-1; 9 nucleotides line up with TRBD1. Germline trimming cut 4 bases from V and 7 bases from J; bases unmatched to any gene: 9. The CDR3 totals 15 residues. CDR1 and CDR2 (germline): SGDLS, YYNGEE. In nucleotides, the CDR3 is TGTGCCAGCAGCCCCCCCGGGACAGGGAGGAATGAGCAGTTCTTC. Translating gives CASSPPGTGRNEQFF.

The chain couples TRBV6-6 to TRBJ1-5; D perhaps matches TRBD1 (6 bases). This CDR3 has 16 amino acids. V was pared by 4 bases and J by 1 base, with 14 bases between. CDR1 is MNHNY and CDR2 is SVGAGI in the germline V gene (reference sequence). CDR3: CASSSQGRQSNQPQHF. DNA of the CDR3: TGTGCCAGCAGTTCACAGGGCCGTCAAAGCAATCAGCCCCAGCATTTT.

Here the CDR3 DNA reads TGCAGTGCTAGACAGTACTTCTACAATGAGCAGTTCTTC. Its protein is CSARQYFYNEQFF. The V and J genes are TRBV20-1 and TRBJ2-1; no clear D gene. CDR1 and CDR2 (germline): DFQATT, SNEGSKA (reference sequence). The CDR3 sequence is 13 residues long. The ends were cut back, 2 bases at V and 3 bases at J, with 8 bases in the middle.

The chain has TRBV27 and TRBJ2-3; TRBD2 matches 8 bases. The CDR3 totals 16 residues. The V gene end was trimmed by 5 bases and the J gene end by 4 bases; junction bases not matched to a gene: 11. The V gene's germline CDR1 is MNHEY and CDR2 SMNVEV (reference sequence). The CDR3 sequence is CASSAIPGLVADTQYF. The DNA of the CDR3 is TGTGCCAGCAGTGCAATTCCGGGACTAGTCGCAGATACGCAGTATTTT.

V usage is TRBV24-1 and J usage is TRBJ1-5, with 7 bases that match TRBD1. The CDR3 consists of 17 residues. The germline V gene has CDR1 KGHDR and CDR2 SFDVKD. V lost 3 bases and J lost 0; bases outside the gene matches: 7. The CDR3: CATSDTTTGPSNQPQHF. The CDR3 region has the DNA TGTGCCACCAGTGATACCACGACAGGGCCTAGCAATCAGCCCCAGCATTTT.

The chain recombines TRBV27 with TRBJ2-1; no reliable D call. The CDR3 runs 14 residues. Trimming removed 7 bases from V and 7 bases from J, with 17 bases in between. The germline CDR1 and CDR2 sequences are MNHEY and SMNVEV (reference sequence). In DNA, the CDR3 is TGTGCCAGCACCCTTGGTGGCAGTTTTAATGAGCAGTTCTTC. Protein sequence: CASTLGGSFNEQFF.

The chain employs TRBV4-1 and TRBJ2-1; maybe TRBD1 (5 bases). Trimming took off 0 bases at V and 4 bases at J, with 19 bases between the two ends. The germline CDR1 and CDR2 sequences are MGHRA and YSYEKL. The CDR3 is made up of 18 amino acids. The chain's CDR3 is CASSQEESGMGLYNEQFF. CDR3 bases: TGCGCCAGCAGCCAAGAGGAGTCAGGGATGGGGTTATACAATGAGCAGTTCTTC.

This clonotype was counted between two and nine times. The genes are TRBV6-1 and TRBJ2-3; possibly TRBD1 for D (6 bases). Trimming pared 2 bases from V and 2 bases from J, leaving 8 bases between. The CDR3 sequence is 14 residues long. The germline gives CDR1 MNHNS, CDR2 SASEGT. The CDR3 loop is CASSEQGYTDTQYF. The CDR3 coding sequence is TGTGCCAGCAGTGAACAGGGGTACACAGATACGCAGTATTTT.

The V and J genes are TRBV10-3 and TRBJ2-3, with 15 positions matching TRBD2. CDR1 is ENHRY and CDR2 is SYGVKD in the germline V gene. Trimming took 6 bases from V and 2 from J; bases not matched to a gene: 3. CDR3 size: 16 residues. The CDR3 reads CAISGLAGGNTDTQYF. CDR3 nucleotide sequence: TGTGCCATCAGCGGACTAGCGGGGGGGAACACAGATACGCAGTATTTT.

This clonotype has just a few counts. V gene TRBV20-1 combines with J gene TRBJ2-7; 8 bases map to TRBD1. With V trimmed by 4 bases and J by 6 bases, 8 bases remained unmatched. The germline V gene has CDR1 DFQATT and CDR2 SNEGSKA (reference sequence). This CDR3 is built from 13 residues. CDR3 in DNA: TGCAGTGCTACCCGACAGGGGACGGGCGAGCAGTACTTC. Protein: CSATRQGTGEQYF.

The rearrangement joins TRBV7-6 to TRBJ2-7, with D perhaps TRBD1 (5 bases). Trimming shortened V by 1 base and J by 5 bases, and 15 bases separated the two germline ends. Germline V gene data show CDR1 as SGHVS and CDR2 as FNYEAQ. The CDR3 consists of 15 residues. CDR3 nucleotides: TGTGCCAGCAGCTTAGGTCCAGGGTTGACGGACGAGCAGTACTTC. This sequence encodes CASSLGPGLTDEQYF.

The genes are TRBV20-1 and TRBJ1-1; tentative D call: TRBD1 (5 bases). This CDR3 has 14 amino acids. The V end was cut by 5 bases, the J end by 3 bases, with 16 bases between. Germline CDR1 and CDR2: DFQATT and SNEGSKA (reference sequence). For the CDR3, the DNA is TGCAGTGCTTCCTCGGGACGGTTGGACACTGAAGCTTTCTTT. Encoded protein: CSASSGRLDTEAFF.

The gene calls are TRBV6-4 and TRBJ2-7, with 8 bases lining up with TRBD2. V lost 3 bases and J lost 4; bases outside the gene matches: 8. Germline lookup yields CDR1 MRHNA and CDR2 SNTAGT. This CDR3 region has 15 residues. The DNA for the CDR3 is TGTGCCAGCAGTGAATCCGGGGGGGATTGGTACGAGCAGTACTTC. Encoded protein: CASSESGGDWYEQYF.

The chain couples TRBV7-2 to TRBJ2-1, with 7 bases that match TRBD1. The J segment lost 12 bases and the V segment lost 4 bases, leaving 12 bases of the junction unmatched. The CDR3 length is 14 residues. Per germline, CDR1 SGHTA and CDR2 FQGNSA. The CDR3 region is CASSSPATGEGQFF. CDR3 coding DNA: TGTGCCAGCAGCTCGCCGGCTACAGGGGAAGGGCAGTTCTTC.

The chain uses TRBV6-5 and TRBJ2-5; D unresolved. TRBJ2-7 matches the DNA end more closely, so the J call is doubtful. The CDR3 has 13 amino acids. From germline, CDR1 is MNHEY and CDR2 SVGAGI. CDR3 in DNA: TGTGCCAGCAGTTCTGGGGAAATCTACGAGCAGTACTTC. Residues: CASSSGEIYEQYF.

The chain is built from TRBV24-1 and TRBJ1-5; 8 bases align to TRBD1. The CDR3 consists of 15 residues. Germline V gene data show CDR1 as KGHDR and CDR2 as SFDVKD. The ends lost 3 bases at V and 5 bases at J; junction bases unmatched: 5. CDR3: CATSDAGQGHQPQHF. CDR3 in DNA: TGTGCCACCAGTGATGCAGGACAGGGCCATCAGCCCCAGCATTTT.

V and J are TRBV7-2 and TRBJ2-3; 9 bases line up with TRBD2. Germline CDR1 and CDR2: SGHTA and FQGNSA. V shed 5 bases and J 2 bases; nucleotides not matched to a gene: 8. The length of the CDR3 is 16 residues. The CDR3 DNA reads as TGTACCAGCAGCCTGGGAATAGCGGGGGTCACAGATACGCAGTATTTT. Amino acid sequence: CTSSLGIAGVTDTQYF.

This chain links TRBV27 with TRBJ1-4; possible D gene TRBD1, 5 bases. The CDR3 extends over 16 amino acids. V dropped 6 bases and J dropped 8 bases, with 22 bases sitting between them. The germline gives CDR1 MNHEY, CDR2 SMNVEV (reference sequence). The CDR3 region is CASSEFVGGKNEKLFF. DNA of the CDR3: TGTGCCAGCAGCGAATTCGTGGGGGGGAAAAACGAAAAACTGTTTTTT.

The chain combines TRBV28 with TRBJ1-4; perhaps TRBD1 as D (6 bases). The CDR3 runs to 14 residues. Germline CDR1 reads MDHEN; CDR2 reads SYDVKM. Trimming took off 9 bases at V and 1 base at J, with 12 bases between the two ends. Written as DNA, the CDR3 is TGTGCCAGTCGGAAGGGGGGAACTAATGAAAAACTGTTTTTT. This sequence encodes CASRKGGTNEKLFF.

The chain uses TRBV7-2 and TRBJ2-4, with D maybe TRBD2 (5 bases). The J call is doubtful: the DNA matches TRBJ2-7 better. Germline CDR1 SGHTA, CDR2 FQGNSA. The CDR3 contains 14 residues. CDR3 DNA sequence: TGTGCCAGCAGCTCAGCGGCTAGAGCTTACGAGCAGTACTTC. The encoded protein is CASSSAARAYEQYF.

This chain joins TRBV28 and TRBJ1-2; D gene unclear. The CDR3 runs to 11 residues. Trimming shortened V by 10 bases and J by 6 bases, and 12 bases separated the two germline ends. CDR1 and CDR2 from the germline V gene are MDHEN and SYDVKM. The DNA of the CDR3 is TGTGCCACCTTTCGTGCGGATGGCTACACCTTC. Encoded protein: CATFRADGYTF.

The chain carries TRBV5-1 and TRBJ2-7; D may be TRBD1 (5 bases). The length of the CDR3 is 15 residues. The germline CDR1 and CDR2 sequences are SGHRS and YFSETQ. Trimming took off 0 bases at V and 3 bases at J, with 13 bases between the two ends. CDR3 nucleotides: TGCGCCAGCAGCTTGGTTGACAGCGTCAGCTACGAGCAGTACTTC. Translated, it gives CASSLVDSVSYEQYF.

The table lists this clonotype with many counts. V usage is TRBV7-2 and J usage is TRBJ2-7; TRBD1 aligns across 7 bases. There are 14 residues in the CDR3. With 8 bases clipped from V and 0 bases from J, the junction kept 7 bases outside the gene matches. Per the germline V gene, CDR1 is SGHTA and CDR2 is FQGNSA. The CDR3 sequence: CASSPDRYSYEQYF. For the CDR3, the DNA is TGTGCCAGCTCACCGGACAGGTACTCCTACGAGCAGTACTTC.